This T cell receptor (beta chain) derives from a study of T-cell memory formation after mild COVID-19 (dated by TCRdb to the early 2020s). General notes on the study: Most TCR sequence clusters were specific to one of the two donors. In a couple of donors, T-cell clones that expanded and contracted after mild COVID-19 were followed by sequencing TCRalpha and TCRbeta repertoires longitudinally. Two young, previously healthy adult volunteers, one female and one male, were included in the cohort. Results and caveats for the whole study, not just this receptor: SARS-CoV-2 specificity was not confirmed for the second-wave clones peaking on day 37. Some responding clones were detected in pre-infection memory, which suggested that pre-existing cross-reactive memory T cells had joined the SARS-CoV-2 response. From day 15 to 85, contracting clones showed balanced CD4/CD8 phenotypes, whereas a second wave of clones that expanded from day 15 to 37 leaned towards CD4+. The study included only a couple of mild cases, and larger cohorts that include severe cases with pre-infection samples were judged to be necessary. Contracting CD4+ clones turned up mainly in the CM and EM memory subsets, whereas EMRA was where CD8+ clones were enriched.

Ficoll-Paque density gradient centrifugation was used to isolate PBMCs. This clonotype was recorded a few times. The antigen it binds to is not known. No quality values exist for individual bases; no much larger clone is one base distant. Data came from an Illumina NovaSeq 6000. TCRalpha and TCRbeta cDNA libraries were constructed by 5'RACE with constant-segment primers, with sample barcodes and unique molecular identifiers being introduced. Trizol reagent was used to extract RNA from every sample. Amplification of the libraries took two PCR steps, and the second step added a second sample barcode plus Illumina TruSeq adapters. Libraries were sequenced on an Illumina NovaSeq with 2 x 150 bp paired-end reads. Concerning the study's data processing: The reads were demultiplexed and collapsed into UMI-guided consensus sequences using migec v1.2.7. With mixcr v2.1.11, UMI consensuses were aligned to TRA and TRB V and J templates and assembled into clonotypes. Expanded or contracted clonotypes were those called significant by both edgeR and NoisET, with noise models trained on biological replicates. For edgeR calls, the cutoffs were a false discovery rate-adjusted p below 0.01 and a log2 fold-change threshold of 1. As an exploratory analysis of dynamics, PCA with hierarchical clustering was applied to max-normalized trajectories of the 1000 most abundant clonotypes. Separately sequenced CD4+ and CD8+ repertoires were used to assign a CD4 or CD8 phenotype to each responding clone. TCRdb took the public reads, trimmed them with fastp at Q25, ran MiXCR for clone calling and kept in-frame beta chains. Rows with one shared CDR3 protein collapse into an entry with the most common genes and DNA. TCRdb assigned the V and J calls; the authors' analysis was not used. For this sample the table gives more than 70,000 distinct CDR3 sequences, of which more than 11% were detected only once. Of the sample, about 33% falls within the top ten clones.

Reading from cysteine to phenylalanine, the CDR3 counts 16 amino acids. Kept here is only the CDR3 DNA, which spans 48 bases and is read in frame from base 1. CDR1 and CDR2 are drawn from the germline V gene: LGHNA, YNFKEQ. V and J are truncated by 0 bases and 6 bases respectively, leaving an intervening sequence of 14 bases. Sequencing was performed on PBMCs or a T cell subset sorted from them (not recorded which). Rearrangement joined TRBV4-2 to TRBJ1-4; no D segment can be confidently identified. The source of this sequence is an adult woman who had mild COVID-19 (a few samples of this study predate the infection). The sample titles of this study are shuffled in the database, so cell type and time point are left out; the donor was told from shared clones. Here the CDR3 is given as CASSQEYGSIDEKLFF. In nucleotides, the sequence is TGTGCCAGCAGCCAAGAGTACGGGTCGATAGATGAAAAACTGTTTTTT.